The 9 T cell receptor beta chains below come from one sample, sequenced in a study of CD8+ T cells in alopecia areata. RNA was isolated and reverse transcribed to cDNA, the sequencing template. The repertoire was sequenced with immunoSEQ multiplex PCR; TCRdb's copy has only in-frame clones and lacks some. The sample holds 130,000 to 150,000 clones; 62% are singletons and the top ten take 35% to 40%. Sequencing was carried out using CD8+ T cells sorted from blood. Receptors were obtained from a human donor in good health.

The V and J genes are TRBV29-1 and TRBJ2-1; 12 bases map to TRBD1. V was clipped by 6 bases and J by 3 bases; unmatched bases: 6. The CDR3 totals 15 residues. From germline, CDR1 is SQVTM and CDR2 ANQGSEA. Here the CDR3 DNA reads TGCAGCGTCGCCGGGACAGGGGGCTACTACAATGAGCAGTTCTTC. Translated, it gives CSVAGTGGYYNEQFF.

CDR3 loop: CASSLLYRVGAASNQPQHF. The CDR3 DNA follows: TGTGCCAGCAGTTTATTGTACAGGGTAGGGGCGGCTAGCAATCAGCCCCAGCATTTT. The chain joins TRBV28 to TRBJ1-5; D is possibly TRBD1 (6 bases). Trimming took off 1 base at V and 0 bases at J, with 19 bases between the two ends. The CDR3 length is 19 residues. In germline, CDR1 is MDHEN, CDR2 SYDVKM.

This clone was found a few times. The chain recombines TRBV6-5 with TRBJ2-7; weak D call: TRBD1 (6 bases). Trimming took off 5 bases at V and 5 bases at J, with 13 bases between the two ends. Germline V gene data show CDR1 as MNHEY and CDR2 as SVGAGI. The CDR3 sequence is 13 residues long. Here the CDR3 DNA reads TGTGCCAGCAGTAAGGGACAAACAAACGAGCAGTACTTC. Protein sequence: CASSKGQTNEQYF.

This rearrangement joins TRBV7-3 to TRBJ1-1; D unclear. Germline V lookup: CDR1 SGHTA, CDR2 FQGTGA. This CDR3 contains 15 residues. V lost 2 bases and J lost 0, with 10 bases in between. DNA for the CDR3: TGTGCCAGCAGCTTATCGGTACACATGAACACTGAAGCTTTCTTT. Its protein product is CASSLSVHMNTEAFF.

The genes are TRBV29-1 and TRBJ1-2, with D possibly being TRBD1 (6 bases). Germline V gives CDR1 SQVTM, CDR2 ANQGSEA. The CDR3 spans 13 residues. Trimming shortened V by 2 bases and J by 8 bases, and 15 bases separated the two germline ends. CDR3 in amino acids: CSVESGRGRGYTF. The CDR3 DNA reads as TGCAGCGTTGAATCTGGCAGGGGTCGAGGCTACACCTTC.

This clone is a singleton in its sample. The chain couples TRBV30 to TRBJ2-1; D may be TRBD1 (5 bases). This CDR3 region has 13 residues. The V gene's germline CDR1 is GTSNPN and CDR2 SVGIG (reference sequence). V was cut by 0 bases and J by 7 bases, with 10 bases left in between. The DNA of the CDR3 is TGTGCCTGGAGTGTCTCAGGGTCAAATGAGCAGTTCTTC. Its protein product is CAWSVSGSNEQFF. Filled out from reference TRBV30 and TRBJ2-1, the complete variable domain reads SQTIHQWPATLVQPVGSPLSLECTVEGTSNPNLYWYRQAAGRGLQLLFYSVGIGQISSEVPQNLSASRPQDRQFILSSKKLLLSDSGFYLCAWSVSGSNEQFFGPGTRLTVL.

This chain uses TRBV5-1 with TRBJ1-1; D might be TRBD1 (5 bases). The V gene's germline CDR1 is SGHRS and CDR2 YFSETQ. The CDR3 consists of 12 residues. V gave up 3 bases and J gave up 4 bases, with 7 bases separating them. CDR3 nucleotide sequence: TGCGCCAGCAGCTCGGGGCTCACTGAAGCTTTCTTT. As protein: CASSSGLTEAFF.

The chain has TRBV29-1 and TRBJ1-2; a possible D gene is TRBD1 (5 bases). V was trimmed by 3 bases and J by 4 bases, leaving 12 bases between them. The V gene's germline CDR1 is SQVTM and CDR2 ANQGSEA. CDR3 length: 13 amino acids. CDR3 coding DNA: TGCAGCGTTGAGGGCAGGGAACCCTATGGCTACACCTTC. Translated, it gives CSVEGREPYGYTF.

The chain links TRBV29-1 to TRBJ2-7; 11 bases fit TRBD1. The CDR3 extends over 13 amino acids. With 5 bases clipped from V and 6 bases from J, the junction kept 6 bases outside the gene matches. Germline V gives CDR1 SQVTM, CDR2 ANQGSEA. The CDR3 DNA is TGCAGCGTTACTGGGACAGGGGGAGGCGAGCAGTACTTC. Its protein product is CSVTGTGGGEQYF.